This TCR beta chain was recorded in a study of neoadjuvant anti-PD-1 for oral cavity cancer. Overall study findings and caveats: Post-nivolumab, blood T cell clonality was significantly elevated in non-responders.

Germline values: CDR1 MNHNY, CDR2 SVGAGI (reference sequence). Trimming shortened V by 2 bases and J by 9 bases, and 10 bases separated the two germline ends. This CDR3 has 12 amino acids. Sequencing used immunoSEQ multiplex PCR; TCRdb keeps in-frame clones, though not all of them. The profile shows about 72,000 clones, about 83% of them singletons. This clone was picked up a small number of times. Its antigen is not known. The J gene is TRBJ1-1, the V gene TRBV6-6; no definite D call. The sequence derives from a person between 40 and 80 years old with oral cavity squamous cell carcinoma. Source: PBMCs, taken before nivolumab (anti-PD-1) treatment. DNA of the CDR3: TGTGCCAGCAGTTACCGGACCACACAAGCTTTCTTT. Its protein is CASSYRTTQAFF.